These T cell receptor beta chains were read from a single sample in a study of blood T cell repertoires in COVID-19. Measured with immunoSEQ multiplex PCR; TCRdb has only the in-frame clones, and not every one. The sample shows 250,000 to 300,000 clones, 70% to 90% of them seen only once. Sequencing used peripheral blood. These TCRs come from a woman in her 70s with acute or convalescent COVID-19. CDR3s include the opening cysteine and the closing phenylalanine or tryptophan. The D gene is left open where the match is weak. Size values are once, few and many counts, or a class for expanded clones, and some rows have none.

>NA|TRBJ2-7|TRBV24-1|NA
TGTGCCACCAGTGATGCCCTCCGGTACGAGCAGTACTTC
CATSDALRYEQYF
>once|TRBJ1-1|TRBV3-1/TRBV3-2|NA
TGTGCCAGCAGCCCGAGCGGGCGAGGGGAAGCTTTCTTT
CASSPSGRGEAFF
>few|TRBJ1-2|TRBV5-1|NA
TGCGCCAGCAGCTTGGATGGGGGCGCGACCGGCTACACCTTC
CASSLDGGATGYTF
>NA|TRBJ1-2|TRBV3-1/TRBV3-2|TRBD1
TGTGCCAGCAGCGACAGGGGAGACTATGGCTACACCTTC
CASSDRGDYGYTF
>few|TRBJ2-7|TRBV11-2|NA
TGTGCCAGCAGCTCAATCCGGGACTACGAGCAGTACTTC
CASSSIRDYEQYF
>NA|TRBJ1-1|TRBV2|TRBD1
TGTGCCAGCAGTTCCGGGACAGGGAACACTGAAGCTTTCTTT
CASSSGTGNTEAFF
>few|TRBJ1-2|TRBV6-5|TRBD1
TGTGCCAGCAGTCCAGGGGGCTATGGCTACACCTTC
CASSPGGYGYTF
>NA|TRBJ1-2|TRBV19|TRBD1
TGTGCCTCTAAACAGGGGGGCCGGTATGGCTACACCTTC
CASKQGGRYGYTF
>NA|TRBJ2-2|TRBV6-5|TRBD1
TGTGCCACCTTAACAGGGGTGAACACCGGGGAGCTGTTTTTT
CATLTGVNTGELFF
>NA|TRBJ2-2|TRBV2|TRBD1
TGTGCCAGCCAGCGACAGGGGGAACCCGGGGGGGAGCTGTTTTTT
CASQRQGEPGGELFF
>once|TRBJ2-5|TRBV4-1|NA
TGCGCCAGCAGCCAGTTGACAGCAAACCAAGAGACCCAGTACTTC
CASSQLTANQETQYF
>NA|TRBJ1-1|TRBV3-1/TRBV3-2|NA
TGTGCCAGCAGCCAAACAGGTAACACTGAAGCTTTCTTT
CASSQTGNTEAFF
>NA|TRBJ2-1|TRBV6-4|TRBD2
TGTGCCAGCAGTGGCCTAGCGGGGGGGTACAATGAGCAGTTCTTC
CASSGLAGGYNEQFF
>NA|TRBJ2-7|TRBV7-8|NA
TGTGCCAGCAGCTTTGACAGCTACTCCTACGAGCAGTACTTC
CASSFDSYSYEQYF
>once|TRBJ2-3|TRBV6-6|NA
TGTGCCAGCAGGGCCGGGGGAGATACGCAGTATTTT
CASRAGGDTQYF
>NA|TRBJ1-2|TRBV7-3|NA
TGTGCCAGCAGCTTACAGGCGCAGGGTAATGGCTACACCTTC
CASSLQAQGNGYTF
>NA|TRBJ2-4|TRBV19|TRBD1
TGTGCCAGTAGTATAGGGGGGACAGGATGGATTCAGTACTTC
CASSIGGTGWIQYF